This T cell receptor beta chain was profiled in a study of persistence of HIV-infected CD4 T cells. An overlapping HIV-1 Gag peptide pool stimulated these cells at 0.95 to 1 ug/peptide/mL. CD40L/CD69 double-negative CD45RO-high memory CD4+ T cells were collected. The libraries were made with immunoSEQ version 4 in survey mode. Here immunoSEQ multiplex PCR was the method, and the copy in TCRdb shows in-frame clones only, minus some. The sample has about 64,000 clones, approximately 75% seen once; the top ten hold under 2%. Regarding this clone: The antigen is undetermined.

The V and J ends lost 10 bases and 5 bases, in that order; junction bases with no gene match: 11. Per germline, CDR1 ENHRY and CDR2 SYGVKD. CDR3 length: 14 amino acids. The sequenced sample was CD4+ T cells sorted from PBMCs after roughly 18-hour stimulation, obtained from a patient who received antiretroviral therapy. This sequence was found in an adult man with HIV who was CMV-seropositive. The chain recombines TRBV10-3 with TRBJ1-1; 9 bases are a match to TRBD1. The CDR3 loop reads CASLRTGVGTEAFF. CDR3 in DNA: TGTGCCAGCCTTAGGACAGGGGTTGGTACTGAAGCTTTCTTT.